Presented here are 2 T cell receptor beta chains from one specimen sequenced in a study of PD-L1 blockade in urothelial cancer. Sequencing was performed with immunoSEQ multiplex PCR; in TCRdb, only in-frame clones are kept and a portion is missing. The sample includes about 50,000 clones, around 85% of them seen just once. Time point of the sample: peripheral blood 6 weeks after treatment start. Specimen: PBMCs, collected around atezolizumab (anti-PD-L1) treatment. These receptors all come from a man aged 45-65 years with urothelial cancer.

V and J are TRBV13 and TRBJ2-5; 8 nucleotides agree with TRBD2. The V segment lost 5 bases and the J segment 5 bases; nucleotides outside the gene matches: 4. Looked up from germline, CDR1 is PRHDT and CDR2 is FYEKMQ (reference sequence). The CDR3 sequence is 13 residues long. The CDR3 sequence is CASSPGGPETQYF. The CDR3 DNA sequence: TGTGCCAGCAGCCCGGGGGGGCCGGAGACCCAGTACTTC.

This clone appeared once. The chain is built from TRBV14 and TRBJ2-5; no definite D call. The CDR3 totals 14 residues. Between the trimmed V and J ends, which lost 0 bases and 5 bases, there was a span of 10 bases. The germline CDR1 and CDR2 sequences are SGHDN and FVKESK. CDR3 coding DNA: TGTGCCAGCAGCCAAGAGCGGTTTAGGGAGACCCAGTACTTC. This translates into CASSQERFRETQYF.